This passage covers 6 T cell receptor beta chains from one sample sequenced in a study of blood T cell repertoires in COVID-19. Data came from immunoSEQ multiplex PCR; TCRdb stores just in-frame clones and leaves some out. The sample consists of fewer than 80,000 clones, 85% to 90% of them appearing once. The specimen was peripheral blood. These receptors all come from a man in his 70s with acute or convalescent COVID-19.

V and J are TRBV4-1 and TRBJ2-3, with D possibly matching TRBD1 (6 bases). CDR3 length: 13 residues. V was clipped by 3 bases and J by 5 bases, with 9 bases between them. The germline V gene encodes CDR1 MGHRA and CDR2 YSYEKL. This CDR3 reads CASSQEQGDTQYF. In DNA form, the CDR3 reads TGCGCCAGCAGCCAGGAACAGGGAGATACGCAGTATTTT.

This clone is a singleton in its sample. The chain joins TRBV5-1 to TRBJ1-2, with a tentative D call TRBD1 (6 bases). In germline, CDR1 is SGHRS, CDR2 YFSETQ. The CDR3 covers 14 residues. The ends were cut back, 2 bases at V and 2 bases at J, with 10 bases in the middle. Here the CDR3 DNA reads TGCGCCAGCAGCTTACAGGGATACAACTATGGCTACACCTTC. Translating gives CASSLQGYNYGYTF. Together with reference TRBV5-1 and TRBJ1-2, the CDR3 gives the full variable domain: KAGVTQTPRYLIKTRGQQVTLSCSPISGHRSVSWYQQTPGQGLQFLFEYFSETQRNKGNFPGRFSGRQFSNSRSEMNVSTLELGDSALYLCASSLQGYNYGYTFGSGTRLTVV.

The J gene is TRBJ1-2, the V gene TRBV30, with a tentative D call TRBD1 (6 bases). V was pared by 4 bases and J by 2 bases, with 17 bases between. CDR1 is GTSNPN and CDR2 is SVGIG in the germline V gene (reference sequence). This CDR3 has 15 residues. Here the CDR3 DNA reads TGTGCCTGGATTGGTTGGGGGCGGCTAAACTATGGCTACACCTTC. This encodes CAWIGWGRLNYGYTF.

The chain is built from TRBV5-1 and TRBJ2-7; D uncertain. Trimming cost V 2 bases and J 3 bases, with 9 bases left between them. The germline V gene has CDR1 SGHRS and CDR2 YFSETQ. The CDR3 covers 13 residues. The DNA of the CDR3 is TGCGCCAGCAGCTTTTTCCCTAACTACGAGCAGTACTTC. It yields the protein CASSFFPNYEQYF.

This clone was picked up one time. V is TRBV3-1 (or the pseudogene TRBV3-2) and J is TRBJ2-5, with 7 bases that match TRBD1. Trimming took 4 bases from V and 5 from J; bases not matched to a gene: 7. CDR3 size: 14 residues. Germline CDR1 LGHDT, CDR2 YNNKEL (reference sequence). Here the CDR3 reads CASSPTGFTETQYF. Written as DNA, the CDR3 is TGTGCCAGCAGCCCGACAGGGTTCACGGAGACCCAGTACTTC.

The rearrangement joins TRBV7-2 to TRBJ2-7; 8 bases fit TRBD2. The germline V gene encodes CDR1 SGHTA and CDR2 FQGNSA. This CDR3 region has 15 residues. V was clipped by 6 bases and J by 4 bases; unmatched bases: 11. The CDR3 loop is CASRGGSGAKYEQYF. The CDR3, as DNA: TGTGCCAGCAGAGGAGGTAGCGGGGCGAAATACGAGCAGTACTTC.